This TCR beta chain was identified in a study of cytomegalovirus exposure and HLA in healthy donors. Amplification used 60 Vbeta primers and 13 Jbeta primers. Clones were read by immunoSEQ multiplex PCR, and TCRdb kept only the in-frame ones, dropping some. The data show roughly 200,000 clones, 79% seen once. Study-level findings and limits: Equally common other TCR beta chains were less clonally expanded than HLA-associated ones, a later analysis found. The later analysis indicated that the majority of CMV-associated TCR beta chains appeared HLA-restricted.

The CDR3 covers 18 residues. Germline V gene sequence: CDR1 SEHNR, CDR2 FQNEAQ (reference sequence). Trimming cost V 7 bases and J 1 base, with 23 bases left between them. With respect to this clone: Antigen unknown.

This chain uses TRBV7-9 with TRBJ1-3, with a tentative D call TRBD1 (5 bases). The origin of this receptor is a girl under 18 in good health and CMV-seropositive. Sample: PBMCs. The CDR3 DNA is TGTGCCAGCACCAAACCGGGGGATGGGCCGCCTTCTGGAAACACCATATATTTT. Amino acid sequence: CASTKPGDGPPSGNTIYF.